The 8 T cell receptor beta chains reported below all come from one sample, sequenced in a study of blood T cell repertoires in COVID-19. Sequencing used immunoSEQ multiplex PCR; TCRdb keeps in-frame clones, though not all of them. The data contain roughly 43,000 clones, roughly 84% of them singletons. Input material: peripheral blood. These receptors came from a woman between 65 and 79 years old with acute or convalescent COVID-19.

The rearrangement uses TRBV9 and TRBJ2-3; TRBD2 might be the D (6 bases). Germline lookup yields CDR1 SGDLS and CDR2 YYNGEE. This CDR3 contains 16 residues. The V end lost 3 bases, the J end lost 2 bases, and 16 bases lay between the germline ends. The CDR3 spells CASSAASGLPTDTQYF. The CDR3 nucleotides read TGTGCCAGCAGCGCCGCCTCGGGACTTCCCACAGATACGCAGTATTTT.

The gene calls are TRBV5-1 and TRBJ2-7, with 7 nucleotides matching TRBD2. The germline V gene has CDR1 SGHRS and CDR2 YFSETQ. This CDR3 spans 15 amino acids. The trim removed 1 base at V and 2 bases at J, leaving 6 bases unmatched. The CDR3 DNA is TGCGCCAGCAGCTTGCTCGCGGGAGCTACCTACGAGCAGTACTTC. It codes for CASSLLAGATYEQYF.

This clone came up a few times. The chain recombines TRBV6-6 with TRBJ2-7; TRBD2 is a possible D gene (5 bases). Per germline, CDR1 MNHNY and CDR2 SVGAGI (reference sequence). The CDR3 extends over 13 amino acids. V was clipped by 6 bases and J by 6 bases, with 15 bases between them. The CDR3 region has the DNA TGTGCCAGCAGGGTAGAGGGAACGGGCGAGCAGTACTTC. Translation gives CASRVEGTGEQYF.

J is TRBJ1-5 and V is TRBV2; D call uncertain. This CDR3 comprises 15 residues. Trimming cost V 0 bases and J 4 bases, with 10 bases left between them. Per the germline V gene, CDR1 is SNHLY and CDR2 is FYNNEI. In nucleotides, the CDR3 is TGTGCCAGCAGTGAAGCGCGAAAGGAGAATCAGCCCCAGCATTTT. Encoded protein: CASSEARKENQPQHF.

The CDR3 here is CAAADYSGANVLTF. Here the CDR3 DNA reads TGTGCCGCCGCTGACTACTCTGGGGCCAACGTCCTGACTTTC. The rearrangement links TRBV6-5 to TRBJ2-6; possible D gene TRBD2, 5 bases. This CDR3 contains 14 residues. Germline CDR1 reads MNHEY; CDR2 reads SVGAGI. Trimming shortened V by 11 bases and J by 0 bases, and 11 bases separated the two germline ends.

This rearrangement joins TRBV5-1 to TRBJ1-2; D not resolved. The germline gives CDR1 SGHRS, CDR2 YFSETQ. CDR3 length: 13 residues. V lost 4 bases to trimming and J lost 4 bases, with 11 bases between them. The CDR3 DNA is TGCGCCAGCAGCCCTCAGGTCCCCTATGGCTACACCTTC. Protein product: CASSPQVPYGYTF.

The gene calls are TRBV6-5 and TRBJ1-2, with TRBD1 identical over 7 bases. CDR1 is MNHEY and CDR2 is SVGAGI in the germline V gene. V dropped 6 bases and J dropped 2; count of bases not matched to a gene: 3. The CDR3 contains 13 residues. The CDR3, as DNA: TGTGCCAGCAGAATGACAGGGAACTATGGCTACACCTTC. As protein: CASRMTGNYGYTF.

The chain links TRBV18 to TRBJ1-6; D call uncertain. CDR3 length: 16 residues. V lost 2 bases to trimming and J lost 0 bases, with 8 bases between them. CDR1 KGHSH and CDR2 LQKENI come from the germline V gene. Here the CDR3 DNA reads TGTGCCAGCTCACCAGGGCCGAGCTCCTATAATTCACCCCTCCACTTT. Amino acid sequence: CASSPGPSSYNSPLHF.